This T cell receptor beta chain emerged from a study of blood T cell repertoires in COVID-19. As for the study in general: Acute and convalescent COVID-19 samples came from the United States, Italy and Spain.

Original analysis: Reference gene primer amplification gave estimated nucleated cell counts. Here immunoSEQ multiplex PCR was the method, and the copy in TCRdb shows in-frame clones only, minus some. The V and J calls and clone size come from that table; D and trimming were worked out from the DNA. This table holds around 260,000 clones, around 90% found once. This sequence was found in a woman aged 40 to 55 who had recovered from COVID-19. The source material was peripheral blood.

The DNA for the CDR3 is TGTGCCAGCAGCTTCGGAGCGGCCCCATACGAGCAGTACTTC. It codes for CASSFGAAPYEQYF. The chain uses TRBV5-6 and TRBJ2-7, with D perhaps matching TRBD2 (5 bases). This CDR3 has 14 residues. Looked up from germline, CDR1 is SGHDT and CDR2 is YYEEEE. The ends were cut back, 2 bases at V and 4 bases at J, with 13 bases in the middle.